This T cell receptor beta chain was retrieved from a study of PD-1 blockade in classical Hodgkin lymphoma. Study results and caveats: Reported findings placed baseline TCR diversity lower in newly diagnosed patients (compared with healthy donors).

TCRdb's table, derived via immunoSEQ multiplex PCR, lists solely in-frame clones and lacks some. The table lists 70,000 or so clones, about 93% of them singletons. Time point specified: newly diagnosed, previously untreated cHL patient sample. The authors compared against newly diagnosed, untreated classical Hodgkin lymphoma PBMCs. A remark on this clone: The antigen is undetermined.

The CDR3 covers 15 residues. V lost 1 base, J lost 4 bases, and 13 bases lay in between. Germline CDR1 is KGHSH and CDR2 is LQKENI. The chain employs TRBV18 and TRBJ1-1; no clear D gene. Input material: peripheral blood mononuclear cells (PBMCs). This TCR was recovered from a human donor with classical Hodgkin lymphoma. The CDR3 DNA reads TGTGCCAGCTCACCACTAAGCGGGTCGGGCACTGAAGCTTTCTTT. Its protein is CASSPLSGSGTEAFF.